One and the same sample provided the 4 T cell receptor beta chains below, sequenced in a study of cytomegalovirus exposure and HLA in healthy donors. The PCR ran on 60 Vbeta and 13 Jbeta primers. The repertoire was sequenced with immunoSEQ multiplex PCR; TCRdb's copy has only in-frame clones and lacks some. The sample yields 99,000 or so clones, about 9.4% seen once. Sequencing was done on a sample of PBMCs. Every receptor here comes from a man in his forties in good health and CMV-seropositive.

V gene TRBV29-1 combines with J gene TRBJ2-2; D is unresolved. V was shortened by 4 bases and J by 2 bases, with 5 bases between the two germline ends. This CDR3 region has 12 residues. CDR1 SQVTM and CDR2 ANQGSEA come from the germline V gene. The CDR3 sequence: CSVGTNTGELFF. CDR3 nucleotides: TGCAGCGTTGGAACTAACACCGGGGAGCTGTTTTTT.

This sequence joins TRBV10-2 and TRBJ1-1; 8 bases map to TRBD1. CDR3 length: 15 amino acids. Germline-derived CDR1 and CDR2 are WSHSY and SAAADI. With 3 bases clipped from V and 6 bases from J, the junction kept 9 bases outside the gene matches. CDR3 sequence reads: CASSEAETGASEAFF. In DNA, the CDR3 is TGCGCCAGCAGTGAAGCTGAGACAGGGGCTTCTGAAGCTTTCTTT.

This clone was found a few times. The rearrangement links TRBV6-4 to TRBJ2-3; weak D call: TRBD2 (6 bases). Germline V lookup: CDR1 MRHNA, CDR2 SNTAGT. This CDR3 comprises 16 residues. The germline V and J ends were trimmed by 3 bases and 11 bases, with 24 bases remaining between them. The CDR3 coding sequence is TGTGCCAGCAGTGAAACCCCCGGGAAAGGGGAGGAGAGGCAGTATTTT. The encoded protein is CASSETPGKGEERQYF.

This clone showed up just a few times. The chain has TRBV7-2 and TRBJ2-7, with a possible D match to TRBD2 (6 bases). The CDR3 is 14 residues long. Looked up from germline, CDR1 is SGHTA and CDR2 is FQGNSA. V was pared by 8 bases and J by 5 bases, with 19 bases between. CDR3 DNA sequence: TGTGCCAGCCAACCGGGACTTCAACCCCACGAGCAGTACTTC. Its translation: CASQPGLQPHEQYF.